Listed below are T cell receptor beta chains from one sample, sequenced in a study of early stage breast cancer tumors. Sequencing was performed with immunoSEQ multiplex PCR; in TCRdb, only in-frame clones are kept and a portion is missing. The repertoire holds some 9,700 clones, 78% seen once, with 8.8% in the top ten. The source material was normal breast tissue next to the tumor. Source of these receptors: a person between 35 and 49 years old with breast cancer. Each CDR3 is given with its conserved first and last residue. A D gene is named only where the DNA matches it firmly. Not every row has a clone size; where given, it reads once, few, many or a size class.

d_gene | abundance | len | j_gene | v_gene | CDR3nt | CDR3aa
. | . | 13 | TRBJ2-1 | TRBV11-2 | TGTGCCAGCCAGACCCAGCTCTCGGATGAGCAGTTCTTC | CASQTQLSDEQFF
. | . | 14 | TRBJ2-3 | TRBV7-9 | TGTGCCGCACGGAGGATCCCGAGCACAGATACGCAGTATTTT | CAARRIPSTDTQYF
. | few | 16 | TRBJ2-2 | TRBV11-2 | TGTGCCAGCAGCTCCTTGGGACTTTGGAGTCCCGGGGAGCTGTTTTTT | CASSSLGLWSPGELFF
TRBD1 | . | 15 | TRBJ2-5 | TRBV5-1 | TGCGCCAGCAAACGGACAGGGGGATTGGGAGAGACCCAGTACTTC | CASKRTGGLGETQYF
. | once | 14 | TRBJ2-7 | TRBV19 | TGTGCCAGTAGTCCACGTTTGGGGGGCAACGAGCAGTACTTC | CASSPRLGGNEQYF
TRBD1 | . | 13 | TRBJ2-7 | TRBV27 | TGTGCCAGCGGAAGAACTCAGGGGGCCGGGCAGTACTTC | CASGRTQGAGQYF
. | . | 15 | TRBJ1-5 | TRBV7-8 | TGTGCCAGCAGCCCCCGGGGCAATAGCAATCAGCCCCAGCATTTT | CASSPRGNSNQPQHF
TRBD2 | . | 15 | TRBJ2-1 | TRBV15 | TGTGCCACCAGCAGGCCGGGGGGGTACTACAATGAGCAGTTCTTC | CATSRPGGYYNEQFF
TRBD1 | . | 14 | TRBJ2-5 | TRBV11-2 | TGTGCCAGCAGCCTAAGACAGGGTGGGGAGACCCAGTACTTC | CASSLRQGGETQYF
TRBD1 | . | 14 | TRBJ1-1 | TRBV14 | TGTGCCAGCAGCCTGACAGGGGGGAGAGCTGAAGCTTTCTTT | CASSLTGGRAEAFF
. | . | 16 | TRBJ1-3 | TRBV5-1 | TGCGCCAGCAGCCCAGAAGGACCCGTCTCTGGAAACACCATATATTTT | CASSPEGPVSGNTIYF
. | . | 13 | TRBJ2-2 | TRBV9 | TGTGCCAGCAGCGTAGACTTGACCGGGGAGCTGTTTTTT | CASSVDLTGELFF
. | . | 15 | TRBJ2-7 | TRBV7-9 | TGTGCCAGCAGCACCACCCAGAACCCCCTCTACGAGCAGTACTTC | CASSTTQNPLYEQYF
. | . | 17 | TRBJ1-1 | TRBV19 | TGTGCCAGTAGTATAGCTGTGGGGGCAGGGATGAACACTGAAGCTTTCTTT | CASSIAVGAGMNTEAFF
TRBD1 | . | 15 | TRBJ2-3 | TRBV7-3 | TGTGCCAGCAGCCCGGACAGGGTGAGCACAGATACGCAGTATTTT | CASSPDRVSTDTQYF
. | . | 12 | TRBJ2-1 | TRBV7-2 | TGTGCCAGCAGGTCTAGCGTTCGGGAGCAGTTCTTC | CASRSSVREQFF
TRBD2 | . | 16 | TRBJ2-3 | TRBV19 | TGTGCCAGTAGTATAGGGGGACTAGCGGGCACAGATACGCAGTATTTT | CASSIGGLAGTDTQYF
TRBD1 | . | 14 | TRBJ2-3 | TRBV2 | TGTGCCAGCAGTGTCCAGGGGGCATCAGATACGCAGTATTTT | CASSVQGASDTQYF
. | . | 14 | TRBJ2-3 | TRBV10-3 | TGTGCCATCAGTGATCGCGGGAGCACAGATACGCAGTATTTT | CAISDRGSTDTQYF
. | . | 16 | TRBJ2-3 | TRBV7-9 | TGTGCCAGCAGCTCCCCATTCGGATTCGGCACAGATACGCAGTATTTT | CASSSPFGFGTDTQYF
. | . | 11 | TRBJ2-5 | TRBV2 | TGTGCCAGCCAGGGGATGGGGGCCCAGTACTTC | CASQGMGAQYF
TRBD2 | . | 15 | TRBJ2-3 | TRBV29-1 | TGCAGCGTACCGGGACTAGCGGGAGCCCCAGATACGCAGTATTTT | CSVPGLAGAPDTQYF
. | . | 13 | TRBJ2-2 | TRBV21-1 | TGTGCCAGGAGAAGCGGGAGGCCCGGGGAGCTGTTTTTT | CARRSGRPGELFF
. | few | 13 | TRBJ1-1 | TRBV14 | TGTGCCAGCAGCCAAGGGGCGCGTACTGAAGCTTTCTTT | CASSQGARTEAFF
. | . | 15 | TRBJ2-5 | TRBV7-8 | TGTGCCAGCAGCTTGGGATTTCTCCTACAAGAGACCCAGTACTTC | CASSLGFLLQETQYF
. | . | 13 | TRBJ1-2 | TRBV30 | TGTGCCTGGAGAAGTACCGGCGGCTCTGGCTACACCTTC | CAWRSTGGSGYTF
. | few | 14 | TRBJ2-7 | TRBV2 | TGTGCCAGCAGTGAGGCACCATTAACCTACGAGCAGTACTTC | CASSEAPLTYEQYF
TRBD1 | . | 15 | TRBJ1-3 | TRBV6-1 | TGTGCCAGCAGTGAAAGACAGGGGACTGGAAACACCATATATTTT | CASSERQGTGNTIYF
TRBD1 | . | 15 | TRBJ1-2 | TRBV27 | TGTGCCAGCAGTTTATCGATGGGACAGTACTATGGCTACACCTTC | CASSLSMGQYYGYTF
. | once | 12 | TRBJ2-1 | TRBV19 | TGTGCCAGTAGTACAGGGTTCCATGAGCAGTTCTTC | CASSTGFHEQFF
TRBD1 | . | 14 | TRBJ1-6 | TRBV10-1 | TGCGCCAGCAGTACCGGACAGGCCGGTTCACCCCTCCACTTT | CASSTGQAGSPLHF